The present T cell receptor beta chain was sequenced within a study of OX40 agonist ivuxolimab in advanced cancers. Across the study: The dose-escalation group included hepatocellular carcinoma, melanoma, renal cell carcinoma and head and neck cancer. Three patients responded partially, comprising one with hepatocellular carcinoma and two with cutaneous melanoma.

The table came from immunoSEQ multiplex PCR; TCRdb's copy has only in-frame clones and leaves some out. The profile covers about 79,000 clones, with around 94% appearing a single time and 8% to 10% taken by the ten largest. The clonotype was recovered from an adult with an advanced solid tumor such as melanoma, head and neck, liver or kidney cancer. Specimen: CD4+ or CD8+ T cells sorted from blood, collected in a trial of the OX40 agonist ivuxolimab.

The CDR3 nucleotides read TGTGCCAGCAGTTTACTGGGACTAGCTGATGAGCAGTTCTTC. This sequence encodes CASSLLGLADEQFF. The chain carries TRBV27 and TRBJ2-1; 9 nucleotides line up with TRBD2. Germline V CDR1 and CDR2: MNHEY, SMNVEV (reference sequence). The CDR3 is made up of 14 amino acids. The J segment lost 8 bases and the V segment lost 2 bases, leaving 4 bases of the junction unmatched.